This T cell receptor beta chain was observed in a study of tumor-infiltrating lymphocytes in primary liver carcinoma. Study background: The patients included men and women who were aged 30 to 69 years. Samples returned roughly 3.65 to 8 million productive TCRbeta reads each. Read depth did not differ significantly between tissue types.

Many counts were recorded for this clonotype. The target antigen is unknown. The study's findings and limits: Tumors carried a top-250-clone fraction significantly exceeding that of blood (p = 0.039).

The CDR3 is 15 amino acids. J was trimmed by 5 bases and V by 6 bases; bases with no gene match: 13. Per the germline V gene, CDR1 is SQVTM and CDR2 is ANQGSEA. Joint extraction of RNA and DNA used roughly 18-34 mg of bulk tissue that was unsorted. The patients lived with chronic HBV infection and had not yet received any treatment. A constant-region primer primed TCR beta cDNA synthesis from roughly 510 ng of total RNA. Three-round nested multiplex PCR performed with slightly modified ARM-PCR produced the TCR beta libraries. The first two PCR rounds used TRBV1-TRBV30 primers with a Cbeta primer, 9 to 11 cycles each. TCRdb redid the calling of the multiplex PCR reads with MiXCR, one entry per CDR3 protein. The profile shows some 130,000 distinct CDR3 sequences, about two thirds of them singletons.

This clonotype originated in a woman aged 60-70 years with primary liver carcinoma and hepatitis B virus infection. The chain has TRBV29-1 and TRBJ2-1; 7 positions match TRBD2. Source material: tumor-adjacent normal liver tissue. CDR3 bases: TGCAGCGTGCCACCAGCGGCAGCGGGGCACAATGAGCAGTTCTTC. Its translation: CSVPPAAAGHNEQFF.